A selection of T cell receptor beta chains follows, all from one sample in a study of ipilimumab plus nivolumab after autologous stem cell transplantation. Only in-frame clones appear in the TCRdb table, and some are missing; sequencing was by immunoSEQ multiplex PCR. The data contain 15,000 or so clones, approximately 80% of them singletons. This sample comprised PBMCs, obtained in a trial of ipilimumab plus nivolumab as post-transplant consolidation. All receptors come from a male donor with diffuse large B-cell lymphoma. The CDR3 runs from the conserved cysteine through the conserved F or W. Each record gives: clone size, D gene, J gene, V gene, CDR3 protein, CDR3 DNA. D genes are given only for firm matches. Only part of the rows carry a size: once, few, many, or a class if the clone is expanded.

>NA|TRBD2|TRBJ2-3|TRBV7-3
CASSSQSGGALDTQYF
TGTGCCAGCAGCTCCCAGAGCGGGGGGGCCTTGGATACACAGTATTTT
>few|NA|TRBJ1-5|TRBV2
CASSEEGSNQPQHF
TGTGCCAGCAGTGAAGAGGGTAGCAATCAGCCCCAGCATTTT
>NA|NA|TRBJ2-1|TRBV9
CASSPWDDEQFF
TGTGCCAGCAGCCCATGGGACGATGAGCAGTTCTTC
>NA|NA|TRBJ1-5|TRBV28
CARQNSNQPQHF
TGTGCCAGACAGAATAGCAATCAGCCCCAGCATTTT
>few|TRBD1|TRBJ1-5|TRBV28
CASSPQGVFGNQPQHF
TGTGCCAGCAGTCCCCAGGGGGTTTTTGGCAATCAGCCCCAGCATTTT
>NA|NA|TRBJ2-3|TRBV5-1
CASSSEGVAVPTDTQYF
TGCGCCAGCAGCTCGGAGGGGGTGGCGGTGCCCACAGATACGCAGTATTTT
>NA|TRBD1|TRBJ1-5|TRBV18
CASSPWAGQGAYQPQHF
TGTGCCAGCTCACCATGGGCGGGACAGGGGGCATATCAGCCCCAGCATTTT
>once|NA|TRBJ2-3|TRBV2
CATQDKTSTDTQYF
TGTGCCACCCAGGACAAGACCTCCACAGATACGCAGTATTTT
>NA|TRBD1|TRBJ1-1|TRBV30
CAWSFRDRNTEAFF
TGTGCCTGGAGTTTCCGGGACAGGAACACTGAAGCTTTCTTT
>NA|NA|TRBJ1-2|TRBV7-9
CASSLPGGYTF
TGTGCCAGCAGCCTCCCCGGTGGCTACACCTTC
>NA|TRBD2|TRBJ2-7|TRBV9
CASSPYSGAGSGQYF
TGTGCCAGCAGCCCCTATAGCGGGGCCGGTTCGGGGCAGTACTTC
>NA|NA|TRBJ2-2|TRBV19
CATTKDRLDTGELFF
TGTGCCACTACGAAAGACAGGCTTGACACCGGGGAGCTGTTTTTT
>NA|TRBD2|TRBJ2-3|TRBV19
CASSISGGVNTQYF
TGTGCCAGTAGTATTAGCGGGGGGGTAAATACGCAGTATTTT
>few|NA|TRBJ1-1|TRBV13
CASSPEGGHTEAFF
TGTGCCAGCAGCCCAGAGGGGGGACACACTGAAGCTTTCTTT
>NA|NA|TRBJ2-1|TRBV5-1
CASSLVTDSYNEQFF
TGCGCCAGCAGCTTGGTTACGGACTCCTACAATGAGCAGTTCTTC
>NA|NA|TRBJ1-5|TRBV6-6
CASSTQLEQPQHF
TGTGCCAGCAGTACCCAACTCGAACAGCCCCAGCATTTT
>NA|NA|TRBJ2-2|TRBV5-6
CASSEKTGELFF
TGTGCCAGCAGCGAAAAAACCGGGGAGCTGTTTTTT
>NA|NA|TRBJ1-6|TRBV19
CASSIAKGSSSPLHF
TGTGCCAGTAGTATAGCCAAGGGGTCGAGTTCACCCCTCCACTTT
>NA|NA|TRBJ2-7|TRBV5-4
CASSFSRSYEQYF
TGTGCCAGCAGCTTCTCCAGGTCCTACGAGCAGTACTTC
>few|NA|TRBJ2-3|TRBV9
CASSVEWDSTDTQYF
TGTGCCAGCAGCGTAGAGTGGGATAGCACAGATACGCAGTATTTT
>few|NA|TRBJ2-3|TRBV4-2
CASSLGGLITDTQYF
TGTGCCAGCAGCCTGGGGGGGCTAATCACAGATACGCAGTATTTT
>NA|NA|TRBJ1-1|TRBV2
CASRWGSGNTEAFF
TGTGCCAGCAGATGGGGATCGGGGAACACTGAAGCTTTCTTT
>NA|NA|TRBJ2-2|TRBV4-2
CASSQEGFAQGTEELFF
TGTGCCAGCAGCCAAGAGGGGTTCGCACAGGGGACTGAAGAGCTGTTTTTT
>NA|NA|TRBJ2-1|TRBV18
CASSPNNRAGDHYEQFF
TGTGCCAGCTCACCAAACAACCGCGCCGGGGACCACTATGAGCAGTTCTTC
>NA|NA|TRBJ1-2|TRBV19
CASTRGQNLNYGYTF
TGTGCCAGTACCCGCGGGCAGAACCTTAACTATGGCTACACCTTC
>NA|TRBD1|TRBJ1-3|TRBV7-6
CASSQLPTGANTIYF
TGTGCCAGCAGCCAGCTCCCGACAGGGGCTAACACCATATATTTT
>NA|NA|TRBJ2-1|TRBV27
CASSLGWGPQNEQFF
TGTGCCAGCAGTTTGGGTTGGGGGCCACAAAATGAGCAGTTCTTC
>NA|TRBD2|TRBJ2-3|TRBV27
CASIPIAGRDTQYF
TGTGCCAGCATACCCATAGCGGGGAGGGATACGCAGTATTTT
>NA|NA|TRBJ2-1|TRBV7-9
CASSPRPGSGNEQFF
TGTGCCAGCAGCCCCCGTCCGGGTTCGGGCAATGAGCAGTTCTTC
>few|NA|TRBJ1-6|TRBV15
CATSRDGGKNSPLHF
TGTGCCACCAGCAGAGATGGGGGGAAGAATTCACCCCTCCACTTT
>NA|NA|TRBJ2-5|TRBV15
CATSREVSSKATQYF
TGTGCCACCAGCAGAGAAGTATCCTCGAAGGCGACCCAGTACTTC
>once|NA|TRBJ2-7|TRBV1
CTSSRKRGSSYEQYF
TGCACCAGCAGCCGTAAGCGGGGGAGCTCCTACGAGCAGTACTTC
>NA|TRBD1|TRBJ2-7|TRBV9
CASSSGQGKGYEQYF
TGTGCCAGCAGCTCGGGACAGGGGAAAGGGTACGAGCAGTACTTC
>NA|NA|TRBJ1-1|TRBV6-6
CASSDGKNTEAFF
TGTGCCAGCAGTGACGGGAAGAACACTGAAGCTTTCTTT
>NA|NA|TRBJ1-3|TRBV28
CASSPPRGGTGNTIYF
TGTGCCAGCAGTCCCCCCCGGGGGGGGACTGGAAACACCATATATTTT
>once|NA|TRBJ2-7|TRBV7-2
CASSPRGAGEQYF
TGTGCCAGCAGCCCCCGAGGGGCGGGCGAGCAGTACTTC